The T cell receptor (beta chain) described here comes from a study of T cell changes during pregnancy in multiple sclerosis. Clones were sequenced by immunoSEQ multiplex PCR, and TCRdb holds only the in-frame ones, with some missing. This repertoire shows 90,000 to 100,000 clones, 80% to 95% found once; its top ten account for 1.5% to 1.9%. The CDR3 is made up of 16 amino acids. The V end lost 6 bases, the J end lost 0 bases, and 17 bases lay between the germline ends. Germline-derived CDR1 and CDR2 are SGHRS and YFSETQ. The receptor's source is a female donor with multiple sclerosis, enrolled in a pregnancy study. The sample was peripheral blood, taken in the first trimester of pregnancy. The genes are TRBV5-1 and TRBJ2-3; D is uncertain. The CDR3 region has the DNA TGCGCCAGCACCACCCCTACTTCCTCTAGCACAGATACGCAGTATTTT. Its protein is CASTTPTSSSTDTQYF.